This T cell receptor (beta chain) was recorded in a study of blood T cell repertoires in COVID-19. The method was immunoSEQ multiplex PCR; TCRdb's version includes in-frame clones alone and lacks a portion of them. Among just under 350,000 clones listed, 87% were seen once. Germline lookup yields CDR1 SGHRS and CDR2 YFSETQ. The ends lost 4 bases at V and 3 bases at J; junction bases unmatched: 8. The CDR3 totals 18 residues. This receptor was identified in a woman in her forties or fifties with COVID-19, enrolled during active disease. The genes are TRBV5-1 and TRBJ2-1; TRBD2 matches 15 bases. The specimen sequenced was peripheral blood. CDR3 DNA sequence: TGCGCCAGCAGCCTTAGGACTAGCGGGAGGGCCATCTACAATGAGCAGTTCTTC. Translation gives CASSLRTSGRAIYNEQFF.